This T cell receptor beta chain is from a study of CD8 T cells in Susac syndrome. Random hexamers were used to reverse transcribe an amount of about 0.45 to 1 ug RNA. TCRdb re-called the immunoSEQ multiplex PCR reads through MiXCR, storing one row per CDR3 protein. The sample records around 200,000 distinct CDR3 sequences, 95% being singletons. CDR3 length equals 12 residues. The germline CDR1 and CDR2 sequences are SQVTM and ANQGSEA. The sample comprised CD4+ T cells from PBMCs. The chain employs TRBV29-1 and TRBJ1-1; D is uncertain. The sequence was collected from a human donor with multiple sclerosis. The CDR3 region is CSPLRGDTEAFF. CDR3 nucleotides: TGCAGTCCGCTTCGGGGAGACACTGAAGCTTTCTTT.